The present entry profiles one T cell receptor beta chain with its context. Its antigen is unidentified. This record belongs to a study of cytomegalovirus exposure and HLA in healthy donors. Study-wide findings and caveats: When a later analysis was performed, an Asian-associated ancestry cluster reportedly had fewer N-insertions than the roughly 700-donor mean. Reportedly, HLA-A and HLA-B alleles of most subjects were accurately predicted from TCR beta. Using a false discovery rate of 0.05, a later analysis showed that approximately 16,000 TCR beta sequences were associated with HLA alleles.

In germline, CDR1 is MNHEY, CDR2 SVGAGI. This CDR3 comprises 12 residues. V lost 2 bases, J lost 8 bases, and 9 bases lay in between. PCR employed 60 Vbeta and 13 Jbeta primers. Authors' methods: Roughly 11 million shared chains were among roughly 81 million unique TCR beta chains counted in a later analysis. Clones were sequenced by immunoSEQ multiplex PCR, and TCRdb holds only the in-frame ones, with some missing. V, J and clone size reflect that table, while D and trimming were determined from the DNA. The specimen's table records tens of thousands of clones. The gene calls are TRBV6-5 and TRBJ1-2; D not certain. Sequenced sample: PBMCs. The receptor comes from a woman aged 55 to 70 in good health and CMV-seropositive. The CDR3 DNA reads as TGTGCCAGCAGTTACCGGGAAGGCGGCTACACCTTC. It translates to CASSYREGGYTF.